The 21 T cell receptor beta chains given below trace back to one sample, sequenced in a study of molecular identifiers for immune sequencing clone quantification. TCRdb independently ran MiXCR on the PCR reads; one entry per CDR3 protein. The table records around 65,000 distinct CDR3 sequences, around 17% of them present only once. Sequencing was performed on naive CD8+ T cells from blood, with Jurkat cell RNA spiked in. The subset is: FACS-sorted CD8+CD4-CCR7+CD45RA+ naive T cells. These receptors were obtained from a human donor in good health. Some libraries in this study had Jurkat cell RNA spiked in.

This clonotype came up a few times. The rearrangement joins TRBV6-5 to TRBJ2-7; 9 bases line up with TRBD2. Germline V gene lookup returns CDR1 MNHEY and CDR2 SVGAGI. J lost 7 bases, V lost 6 bases, and 13 bases had no gene match. The CDR3 runs 15 residues. The CDR3 nucleotides read TGTGCCAGCAGCCCGGCCCCCCTAGCGGGATTAGAGCAGTACTTC. This sequence encodes CASSPAPLAGLEQYF.

Concerning this clonotype itself: This CDR3 is missing its conserved last phenylalanine or tryptophan, likely due to a read error. The chain couples TRBV27 to TRBJ2-3; D gene uncertain. Germline CDR1 is MNHEY and CDR2 is SMNVEV (reference sequence). V gave up 8 bases and J gave up 3 bases, with 15 bases separating them. CDR3 size: 14 residues. CDR3 bases: TGTGCCAGCTCGACGGACCGAGCTACAGATACGCAGTATCCT. Translated, it gives CASSTDRATDTQYP.

As regards this clonotype: This may arise from a read error, as a much more abundant clone is one base away. The V and J genes are TRBV12-3 or TRBV12-4 and TRBJ2-4; 11 nucleotides line up with TRBD2. The CDR3 has 12 amino acids. The CDR3: CASSLGLAEQHF. Written as DNA, the CDR3 is TGTGCCAGCAGTTTGGGACTAGCGGAACAGCACTTC.

This clonotype rates as medium-sized. V is TRBV20-1 and J is TRBJ1-5; possibly TRBD1 for D (5 bases). The CDR3 length is 13 residues. Trimming took off 5 bases at V and 1 base at J, with 9 bases between the two ends. CDR1 DFQATT and CDR2 SNEGSKA come from the germline V gene (reference sequence). The CDR3 region is CSAGRASNQPQHF. The CDR3 DNA sequence: TGCAGTGCTGGCAGGGCGAGCAATCAGCCCCAGCATTTT.

This clonotype was counted between two and nine times. The chain uses TRBV20-1 and TRBJ2-1; 13 bases line up with TRBD2. Losses at the gene ends were 4 bases for V and 6 bases for J; bases not matched to a gene: 6. Germline loops: CDR1 DFQATT, CDR2 SNEGSKA (reference sequence). The CDR3 has 15 residues. For the CDR3, the DNA is TGCAGTGCTATCGGACTAGCGGGAGCCGGCAATGAGCAGTTCTTC. Translating it yields CSAIGLAGAGNEQFF.

This clonotype appeared many times. The chain couples TRBV20-1 to TRBJ2-7; 8 positions agree with TRBD1. V lost 1 base to trimming and J lost 5 bases; unmatched junction nucleotides: 19. The CDR3 runs 18 residues. Germline CDR1 and CDR2: DFQATT and SNEGSKA (reference sequence). CDR3 sequence reads: CSARGSSDRGPTWHEQYF. The CDR3 DNA follows: TGCAGTGCTAGAGGGTCCTCCGACAGGGGTCCAACCTGGCACGAGCAGTACTTC.

This clonotype was counted at least ten times. The chain links TRBV4-1 to TRBJ2-1, with unresolved D. Germline V gives CDR1 MGHRA, CDR2 YSYEKL. This CDR3 has 11 amino acids. V was clipped by 5 bases and J by 7 bases, with 6 bases between them. In DNA form, the CDR3 reads TGCGCCAGCAGCGATGTGAATGAGCAGTTCTTC. This translates into CASSDVNEQFF.

Only a few counts were recorded for this clonotype. Given a much more abundant clone one base away, this may be a read error. The chain carries TRBV4-1 and TRBJ1-2, with D tentatively TRBD1 (5 bases). The CDR3 loop spans 14 amino acids. Germline CDR1 and CDR2: MGHRA and YSYEKL. Here the CDR3 reads CTSSQVGQGSGYTF. The CDR3 DNA reads as TGCACCAGCAGCCAAGTGGGGCAGGGATCTGGCTACACCTTC.

This clonotype was seen ten or more times. The V gene is TRBV12-3 or TRBV12-4, the J gene TRBJ1-1; a weak D match, TRBD1 (5 bases). The length of the CDR3 is 13 residues. V shed 7 bases and J shed 4 bases, with 13 bases lying between them. The CDR3 region is CASNPSGGTEAFF. CDR3 DNA: TGTGCCAGCAACCCCTCCGGGGGCACTGAAGCTTTCTTT.

This clonotype was seen repeatedly, ten times or more. V usage is TRBV6-2 or TRBV6-3 and J usage is TRBJ2-7; tentatively, D is TRBD1 (6 bases). Trimming removed 6 bases at V and 3 bases at J, with 9 bases between. The CDR3 has 12 amino acids. Germline V CDR1 and CDR2: MNHEY, SVGEGT. CDR3 sequence: CASSRQVYEQYF. Written as DNA, the CDR3 is TGTGCCAGCAGCCGACAGGTCTACGAGCAGTACTTC.

On this clonotype: One junction end disagrees with the germline gene, perhaps due to a read error. V usage is TRBV27 and J usage is TRBJ2-5; possible D gene TRBD1, 6 bases. In germline, CDR1 is MNHEY, CDR2 SMNVEV (reference sequence). This CDR3 is built from 13 residues. CDR3 in DNA: TGTGCCAGCGGTTTTGTAGGGGGAGAGACCCAGTACTTC. Translated: CASGFVGGETQYF.

This clonotype was detected ten times or more. This rearrangement joins TRBV15 to TRBJ2-7, with 10 bases aligning to TRBD2. Germline V gene sequence: CDR1 LNHNV, CDR2 YYDKDF (reference sequence). V shed 6 bases, J shed 3 bases, and the junction held 8 bases outside the gene matches. The CDR3 consists of 15 residues. The CDR3 bases are TGTGCCACCAGTGACTTAGCGGGAGGCATCTACGAGCAGTACTTC. Translated, it gives CATSDLAGGIYEQYF.

This clonotype was seen many times. V usage is TRBV4-2 and J usage is TRBJ2-3, with 7 bases matching TRBD2. Per the germline V gene, CDR1 is LGHNA and CDR2 is YNFKEQ. Unmatched junction bases numbered 15, after V lost 0 bases and J lost 6 bases. The CDR3 has 18 amino acids. CDR3 bases: TGTGCCAGCAGCCAAGATGAGGCACGGGAGGCGGTCGGGGATACGCAGTATTTT. Its protein is CASSQDEAREAVGDTQYF.

Comments on this clonotype: Being one base from a much bigger clone, this may be a read error. This chain links TRBV6-2 or TRBV6-3 with TRBJ2-3; no firm D call. Germline CDR1 MNHEY, CDR2 SVGEGT. This CDR3 comprises 13 residues. The CDR3 protein is CAGSPASTDTQYF. For the CDR3, the DNA is TGTGCCGGCAGCCCAGCAAGCACAGATACGCAGTATTTT.

Details on this clonotype: A much larger clone lies one base from this, so it may be a read error. In this CDR3 the conserved last residue, phenylalanine or tryptophan, is missing, so a read error is likely. V is TRBV19 and J is TRBJ2-7, with D unresolved. The CDR3 loop spans 13 amino acids. Germline V gene sequence: CDR1 LNHDA, CDR2 SQIVND (reference sequence). Trimming removed 1 base from V and 1 base from J, with 5 bases in between. Here the CDR3 DNA reads TGTGCCAGTAGTATAGCACAGTCCTACGAGCAGTACCTC. This codes for CASSIAQSYEQYL.

The table lists this clonotype with many counts. The chain employs TRBV12-3 or TRBV12-4 and TRBJ1-2; 7 bases align to TRBD1. This CDR3 has 14 residues. With 5 bases clipped from V and 8 bases from J, the junction kept 11 bases outside the gene matches. CDR3 sequence: CASSPEGTAIGYTF. The CDR3 DNA reads TGTGCCAGCAGTCCCGAGGGGACAGCTATCGGCTACACCTTC.

This clonotype was observed many times. The chain is built from TRBV20-1 and TRBJ1-6; no reliable D call. Germline values: CDR1 DFQATT, CDR2 SNEGSKA (reference sequence). V was cut by 5 bases and J by 0 bases, with 5 bases left in between. CDR3 size: 13 residues. The CDR3 sequence: CSAESSYNSPLHF. CDR3 in DNA: TGCAGTGCTGAAAGCTCCTATAATTCACCCCTCCACTTT.

This clonotype was counted ten times or more. This chain joins TRBV7-8 and TRBJ2-3; 10 nucleotides agree with TRBD2. There are 20 residues in the CDR3. The V segment lost 5 bases and the J segment 0 bases; nucleotides outside the gene matches: 17. Germline-derived CDR1 and CDR2 are SGHVS and FQNEAQ. CDR3 loop: CASSLHGTSGTISSTDTQYF. CDR3 nucleotides: TGTGCCAGCAGCCTACACGGTACTAGCGGGACAATCTCTAGCACAGATACGCAGTATTTT. Combining the CDR3 with reference TRBV7-8 and TRBJ2-3 gives the whole variable domain GAGVSQSPRYKVAKRGQDVALRCDPISGHVSLFWYQQALGQGPEFLTYFQNEAQLDKSGLPSDRFFAERPEGSVSTLKIQRTQQEDSAVYLCASSLHGTSGTISSTDTQYFGPGTRLTVL.

This clonotype was picked up many times. The CDR3 nucleotides are TGTGCCAGCAGCTTGGGGCTAGAAGACTCTGGAAACACCATATATTTT. Translated, it gives CASSLGLEDSGNTIYF. The V gene is TRBV5-4, the J gene TRBJ1-3; D is unresolved. The CDR3 extends over 16 amino acids. Germline CDR1 reads SGHNT; CDR2 reads YYREEE (reference sequence). V was pared by 0 bases and J by 0 bases, with 10 bases between.

This clonotype came up many times. The chain links TRBV7-9 to TRBJ2-7, with D unclear. V lost 7 bases and J lost 6, with 13 bases in between. The CDR3 is 12 amino acids. From germline, CDR1 is SEHNR and CDR2 FQNEAQ (reference sequence). This CDR3 is CASTIGLGEQYF. CDR3 coding DNA: TGTGCCAGCACTATCGGGCTGGGCGAGCAGTACTTC. The whole variable domain, filled in from reference TRBV7-9 and TRBJ2-7, reads DTGVSQNPRHKITKRGQNVTFRCDPISEHNRLYWYRQTLGQGPEFLTYFQNEAQLEKSRLLSDRFSAERPKGSFSTLEIQRTEQGDSAMYLCASTIGLGEQYFGPGTRLTVT.

This clonotype was picked up many times. The chain links TRBV20-1 to TRBJ2-1, with 13 positions matching TRBD2. V gave up 0 bases and J gave up 8 bases; unmatched junction bases: 13. The CDR3 spans 18 residues. Germline V gene lookup returns CDR1 DFQATT and CDR2 SNEGSKA (reference sequence). CDR3 nucleotides: TGCAGTGCTAGAGATCTCCGGACTAGCGGGAGTCAGATAGATGAGCAGTTCTTC. Its protein product is CSARDLRTSGSQIDEQFF.